A single sample is the source of the 24 T cell receptor beta chains below, sequenced in a study of low-dose radiotherapy and immunotherapy resistance in tumors. Time point denoted: before trial treatment. Covering alpha and beta chains, TRAV- and TRBV-specific primers were used for the first-strand cDNA. Both a constant-region primer and a V-primer adapter served to amplify TCRs across roughly 22 PCR cycles. TCRdb reanalysed the reads using MiXCR and keeps one entry per CDR3 protein. The table shows 60,000 to 75,000 distinct CDR3 sequences, with about 30% occurring only once. The specimen was PBMCs, collected before treatment. Receptor source: a male donor with rectosigmoid adenocarcinoma.

Concerning this clonotype itself: At one end, the junction sequence differs from germline, possibly due to a read error. This chain links TRBV2 with TRBJ1-1; D possibly corresponds to TRBD1 (6 bases). Germline V gives CDR1 SNHLY, CDR2 FYNNEI. This CDR3 has 12 amino acids. The CDR3 protein is CASRTTGQGFSF. CDR3 sequence (DNA): TGTGCCAGCAGAACCACAGGGCAAGGTTTTTCTTTT.

The chain employs TRBV7-2 and TRBJ2-7; maybe TRBD2 (5 bases). V shed 5 bases and J shed 5 bases, with 19 bases lying between them. This CDR3 is built from 15 residues. CDR1 and CDR2 from the germline V gene are SGHTA and FQGNSA. DNA of the CDR3: TGTGCCAGCAGCCTTACCGGGCGGGCCTTTGACGAGCAGTACTTC. It codes for CASSLTGRAFDEQYF.

The CDR3 loop is CASSSGTGVESGELFF. CDR3 coding DNA: TGTGCCAGCAGCTCGGGGACAGGGGTGGAATCCGGGGAGCTGTTTTTT. V usage is TRBV7-2 and J usage is TRBJ2-2, with 10 bases that match TRBD1. V gave up 4 bases and J gave up 6 bases; unmatched junction bases: 8. From germline, CDR1 is SGHTA and CDR2 FQGNSA. The CDR3 is made up of 16 amino acids.

This clonotype has a handful of counts. The chain couples TRBV19 to TRBJ2-4; no firm D call. Looked up from germline, CDR1 is LNHDA and CDR2 is SQIVND (reference sequence). V lost 1 base and J 0 bases, leaving 7 bases between the germline ends. The CDR3 sequence is 15 residues long. The CDR3 is CASSIGVQAKNIQYF. CDR3 DNA: TGTGCCAGTAGTATAGGGGTTCAAGCCAAAAACATTCAGTACTTC.

At least ten counts were recorded for this clonotype. The rearrangement links TRBV24-1 to TRBJ2-4; D is undetermined. The CDR3 is made up of 13 amino acids. The V gene lost 9 bases and the J gene lost 4 bases, with 12 bases spanning the gap. CDR1 and CDR2 (germline): KGHDR, SFDVKD. The DNA of the CDR3 is TGTGCCACCGTAACGGCGGAAAAAAACATTCAGTACTTC. This sequence encodes CATVTAEKNIQYF.

To note about this clonotype: A far bigger clonotype differs at one base, so this is likely a read error. This chain links TRBV10-3 with TRBJ1-6; no clear D. Trimming took off 2 bases at V and 10 bases at J, with 12 bases between the two ends. CDR1 and CDR2 (germline): ENHRY, SYGVKD. This CDR3 contains 14 residues. The CDR3 bases are TGTGCCATCAGTGAGGATCAGCTCGCCTCACCCCTCCACTTT. It specifies CAISEDQLASPLHF.

At least ten counts were recorded for this clonotype. The gene calls are TRBV12-3 or TRBV12-4 and TRBJ2-2; D perhaps matches TRBD2 (5 bases). The CDR3 consists of 15 residues. The germline V and J ends were trimmed by 0 bases and 4 bases, with 9 bases remaining between them. The CDR3 DNA reads TGTGCCAGCAGTTTAGCGGGAGTAGGCACCGGGGAGCTGTTTTTT. Protein: CASSLAGVGTGELFF.

This clonotype has a count of ten or more. The CDR3 region has the DNA TGCGCCAGCAGCTTGGGGAGGACAGGGATCCTGAACACTGAAGCTTTCTTT. It translates to CASSLGRTGILNTEAFF. The chain is built from TRBV5-1 and TRBJ1-1, with TRBD1 matching 8 bases. J lost 0 bases, V lost 0 bases, and 7 bases had no gene match. This CDR3 has 17 residues. Germline CDR1 and CDR2: SGHRS and YFSETQ.

The rearrangement joins TRBV12-3 or TRBV12-4 to TRBJ1-5; D is undetermined. The CDR3 totals 12 residues. V was trimmed by 6 bases and J by 11 bases, leaving 14 bases between them. The CDR3 coding sequence is TGTGCCAGCAGGAAAGACCATGCTACCCAGCATTTT. Translation gives CASRKDHATQHF.

There are many counts of this clonotype. The chain links TRBV20-1 to TRBJ2-7, with 9 bases fitting TRBD2. V shed 6 bases and J 4 bases; nucleotides not matched to a gene: 13. Germline V gene lookup returns CDR1 DFQATT and CDR2 SNEGSKA (reference sequence). The CDR3 length is 15 residues. The CDR3 is CSAPPLSGSRYEQYF. DNA of the CDR3: TGCAGTGCGCCACCCCTTAGCGGGAGTCGGTACGAGCAGTACTTC.

In its sample, this clonotype was seen many times. The CDR3 DNA follows: TGTGCCAGCAGTTACCAGACCAAGGACAAAGGGGAGCTGTTTTTT. Translated, it gives CASSYQTKDKGELFF. The genes are TRBV6-2 or TRBV6-3 and TRBJ2-2, with D perhaps matching TRBD1 (5 bases). CDR1 MNHEY and CDR2 SVGEGT come from the germline V gene. The CDR3 loop spans 15 amino acids. V was cut by 2 bases and J by 8 bases, with 15 bases left in between.

This clonotype was detected many times. CDR3 region: CASSLRGLNSPLHF. In DNA, the CDR3 is TGTGCCAGCAGTTTACGGGGCCTTAATTCACCCCTCCACTTT. The gene calls are TRBV7-9 and TRBJ1-6; D possibly corresponds to TRBD1 (5 bases). The V gene's germline CDR1 is SEHNR and CDR2 FQNEAQ (reference sequence). The ends were cut back, 6 bases at V and 6 bases at J, with 12 bases in the middle. The CDR3 covers 14 residues.

In its sample, this clonotype was seen many times. V gene TRBV28 combines with J gene TRBJ1-5, with D possibly TRBD1 on 5 matching bases. This CDR3 comprises 18 residues. Trimming pared 1 base from V and 2 bases from J, leaving 18 bases between. Germline CDR1 MDHEN, CDR2 SYDVKM. The CDR3 sequence is CASSLSMIKRGGNQPQHF. CDR3 DNA sequence: TGTGCCAGCAGTTTATCCATGATCAAGCGGGGCGGCAATCAGCCCCAGCATTTT. The variable domain in full, with the rest retrieved from reference TRBV28 and TRBJ1-5, is DVKVTQSSRYLVKRTGEKVFLECVQDMDHENMFWYRQDPGLGLRLIYFSYDVKMKEKGDIPEGYSVSREKKERFSLILESASTNQTSMYLCASSLSMIKRGGNQPQHFGDGTRLSIL.

This clonotype was picked up many times. This chain uses TRBV12-3 or TRBV12-4 with TRBJ2-3; 11 nucleotides match TRBD2. The J segment lost 5 bases and the V segment lost 6 bases, leaving 4 bases of the junction unmatched. CDR3 length: 14 amino acids. The chain's CDR3 is CASRLAGVKDTQYF. CDR3 nucleotides: TGTGCCAGCAGACTAGCGGGAGTGAAAGATACGCAGTATTTT.

This clonotype was picked up many times. The chain combines TRBV10-3 with TRBJ1-4; no firm D call. This CDR3 is built from 15 residues. Germline loops: CDR1 ENHRY, CDR2 SYGVKD. V dropped 0 bases and J dropped 5 bases, with 10 bases sitting between them. CDR3 sequence reads: CAISESMGRNEKLFF. CDR3 DNA sequence: TGTGCCATCAGTGAGTCTATGGGAAGAAATGAAAAACTGTTTTTT.

About this clonotype: This probably arose from a read error, given a far larger clone one base away. V is TRBV11-2 and J is TRBJ1-1, with D tentatively TRBD1 (6 bases). The germline V and J ends were trimmed by 3 bases and 4 bases, with 18 bases remaining between them. The germline gives CDR1 SGHAT, CDR2 FQNNGV. The CDR3 has 16 amino acids. The CDR3 protein is CASSLLGSTQGTEAFF. The CDR3 DNA follows: TGTGCCAGCAGCTTGCTGGGGTCGACACAGGGCACTGAAGCTTTCTTT.

In its sample, this clonotype was seen many times. The rearrangement uses TRBV29-1 and TRBJ2-3; possible D gene TRBD2, 5 bases. The germline V and J ends were trimmed by 4 bases and 5 bases, with 7 bases remaining between them. CDR1 is SQVTM and CDR2 is ANQGSEA in the germline V gene. This CDR3 contains 11 residues. In nucleotides, the CDR3 is TGCAGCGTTGCCCGGGGAGATACGCAGTATTTT. Protein sequence: CSVARGDTQYF.

This clonotype was observed many times. This chain joins TRBV18 and TRBJ2-6, with TRBD1 as a possible D gene (5 bases). The V gene's germline CDR1 is KGHSH and CDR2 LQKENI. The CDR3 totals 15 residues. Trimming stripped 5 bases from V and 0 bases from J, with 8 bases between. The CDR3 protein is CASSAQDSGANVLTF. CDR3 nucleotide sequence: TGTGCCAGCTCAGCACAGGACTCTGGGGCCAACGTCCTGACTTTC.

This clonotype was found a few times. The chain links TRBV28 to TRBJ1-4; D gene ambiguous. CDR3 length equals 16 residues. V lost 6 bases and J lost 4, with 18 bases in between. CDR1 MDHEN and CDR2 SYDVKM come from the germline V gene. In nucleotides, the CDR3 is TGTGCCAGCAGCACAATTCCGGGCCGATATAATGAAAAACTGTTTTTT. Its protein product is CASSTIPGRYNEKLFF. The full variable domain, with the rest looked up from reference TRBV28 and TRBJ1-4, is DVKVTQSSRYLVKRTGEKVFLECVQDMDHENMFWYRQDPGLGLRLIYFSYDVKMKEKGDIPEGYSVSREKKERFSLILESASTNQTSMYLCASSTIPGRYNEKLFFGSGTQLSVL.

Relative to its sample, this clonotype is medium-sized (0.01 to 0.1%). This rearrangement joins TRBV6-2 or TRBV6-3 to TRBJ2-5, with D tentatively TRBD2 (6 bases). This CDR3 comprises 13 residues. CDR1 is MNHEY and CDR2 is SVGEGT in the germline V gene. V was shortened by 6 bases and J by 5 bases, with 13 bases between the two germline ends. The CDR3 spells CASRGLAGETQYF. The CDR3 nucleotides are TGTGCCAGCAGGGGACTGGCTGGGGAGACCCAGTACTTC.

This clonotype was picked up many times. The chain joins TRBV12-3 or TRBV12-4 to TRBJ1-1; D uncertain. Trimming removed 5 bases from V and 4 bases from J, with 8 bases in between. The CDR3 covers 12 residues. CDR3 nucleotides: TGTGCCAGCAGTCGCAGTGGCACTGAAGCTTTCTTT. It is translated as CASSRSGTEAFF.

This clonotype was observed many times. The V and J genes are TRBV24-1 and TRBJ2-2, with D maybe TRBD1 (6 bases). Germline-derived CDR1 and CDR2 are KGHDR and SFDVKD. This CDR3 is 15 amino acids long. V was pared by 4 bases and J by 2 bases, with 10 bases between. Written as DNA, the CDR3 is TGTGCCACCAGTGACTGGACAGATAACACCGGGGAGCTGTTTTTT. Translation: CATSDWTDNTGELFF.

The chain has TRBV29-1 and TRBJ2-3; 7 nucleotides line up with TRBD2. V was pared by 4 bases and J by 3 bases, with 7 bases of the junction left unmatched. In germline, CDR1 is SQVTM, CDR2 ANQGSEA. The CDR3 is made up of 14 amino acids. The CDR3 sequence is CSVGGTTITDTQYF. CDR3 nucleotides: TGCAGCGTTGGAGGGACTACAATTACAGATACGCAGTATTTT.

This clonotype came up a few times. The chain has TRBV23-1 and TRBJ1-2; 10 nucleotides line up with TRBD1. TRBV23-1 is flagged as an ORF with uncertain function. The ends lost 8 bases at V and 6 bases at J; junction bases unmatched: 15. The CDR3 extends over 16 amino acids. The CDR3 DNA reads as TGCGCCAGCTCATTAACCGGGACAGGGGATTTGGATGGCTACACCTTC. This encodes CASSLTGTGDLDGYTF.